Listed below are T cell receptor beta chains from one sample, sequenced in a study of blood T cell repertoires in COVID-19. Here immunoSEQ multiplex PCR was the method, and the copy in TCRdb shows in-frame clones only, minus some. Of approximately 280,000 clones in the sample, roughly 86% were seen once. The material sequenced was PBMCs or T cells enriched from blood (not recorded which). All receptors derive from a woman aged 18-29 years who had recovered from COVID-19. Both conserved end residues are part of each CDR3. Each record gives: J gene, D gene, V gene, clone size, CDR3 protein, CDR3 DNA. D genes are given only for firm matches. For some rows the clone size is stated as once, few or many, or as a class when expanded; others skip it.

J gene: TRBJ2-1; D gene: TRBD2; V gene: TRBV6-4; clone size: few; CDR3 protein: CASSSGAYNEQFF; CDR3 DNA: TGTGCCAGCAGTAGCGGGGCCTACAATGAGCAGTTCTTC
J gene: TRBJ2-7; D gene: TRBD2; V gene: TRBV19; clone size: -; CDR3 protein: CASSMGGSSYEQYF; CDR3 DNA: TGTGCCAGTTCGATGGGAGGGAGCTCCTACGAGCAGTACTTC
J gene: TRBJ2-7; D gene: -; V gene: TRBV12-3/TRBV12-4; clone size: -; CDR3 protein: CASLRDISYEQYF; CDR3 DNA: TGTGCCAGCCTCCGGGACATCTCCTACGAGCAGTACTTC
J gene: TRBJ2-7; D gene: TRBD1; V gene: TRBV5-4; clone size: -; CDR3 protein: CASSYGTGGEQYF; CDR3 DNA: TGTGCCAGCAGCTACGGGACAGGTGGCGAGCAGTACTTC
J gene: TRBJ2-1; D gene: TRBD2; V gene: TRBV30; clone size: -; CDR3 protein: CAWSATGTTYNEQFF; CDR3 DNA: TGTGCCTGGAGTGCCACCGGGACTACCTACAATGAGCAGTTCTTC
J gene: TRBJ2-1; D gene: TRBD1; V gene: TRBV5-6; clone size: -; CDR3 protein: CASSFIGETGVNEQFF; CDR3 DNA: TGTGCCAGCAGCTTCATTGGGGAAACAGGGGTCAATGAGCAGTTCTTC
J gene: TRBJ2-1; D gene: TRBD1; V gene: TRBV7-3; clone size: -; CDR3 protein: CASSWGQGNHNEQFF; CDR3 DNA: TGTGCCAGCAGCTGGGGACAGGGTAACCACAATGAGCAGTTCTTC
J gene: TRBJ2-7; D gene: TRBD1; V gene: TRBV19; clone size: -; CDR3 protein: CASMGTGEFEQYF; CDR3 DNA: TGTGCCAGTATGGGGACAGGGGAGTTCGAGCAGTACTTC
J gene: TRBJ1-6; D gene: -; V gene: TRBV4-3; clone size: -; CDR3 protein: CASSQARGSPLHF; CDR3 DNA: TGCGCCAGCAGCCAAGCCCGGGGTTCACCCCTCCACTTT
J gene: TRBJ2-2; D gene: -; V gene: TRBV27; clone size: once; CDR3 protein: CASSSQGTTGELFF; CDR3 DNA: TGTGCCAGCAGTTCACAGGGAACCACCGGGGAGCTGTTTTTT
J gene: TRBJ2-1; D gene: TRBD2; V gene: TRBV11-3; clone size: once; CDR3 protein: CASSLDFSLAGKQFF; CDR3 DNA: TGTGCCAGCAGCTTAGATTTCTCGCTAGCGGGGAAGCAGTTCTTC
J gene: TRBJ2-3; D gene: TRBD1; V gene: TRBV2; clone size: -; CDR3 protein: CASGRDRGSDTQYF; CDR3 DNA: TGTGCCAGCGGGAGGGACAGGGGATCAGATACGCAGTATTTT
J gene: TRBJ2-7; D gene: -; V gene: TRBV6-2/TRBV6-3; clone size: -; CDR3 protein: CASSYREEQYF; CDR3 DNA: TGTGCCAGCAGTTACAGGGAGGAGCAGTACTTC
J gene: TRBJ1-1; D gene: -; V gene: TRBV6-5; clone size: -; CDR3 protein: CASSGRGLEAFF; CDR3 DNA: TGTGCCAGCAGCGGTAGAGGGCTTGAAGCTTTCTTT
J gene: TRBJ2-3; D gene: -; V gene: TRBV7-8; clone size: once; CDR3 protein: CASSLVATAGTDTQYF; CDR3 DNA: TGTGCCAGCAGCTTAGTCGCGACAGCCGGCACAGATACGCAGTATTTT
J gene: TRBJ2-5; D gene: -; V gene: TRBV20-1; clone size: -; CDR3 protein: CSASIFGVGGFQETQYF; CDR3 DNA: TGCAGTGCTAGTATTTTTGGGGTCGGGGGATTTCAAGAGACCCAGTACTTC
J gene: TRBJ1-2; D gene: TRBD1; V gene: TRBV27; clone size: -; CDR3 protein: CASSTHRGSYGYTF; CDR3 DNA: TGTGCCAGCAGTACCCACAGGGGTAGCTATGGCTACACCTTC
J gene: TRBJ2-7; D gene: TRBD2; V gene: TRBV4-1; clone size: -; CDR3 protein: CASSQGNLAGVNSYEQYF; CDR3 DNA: TGCGCCAGCAGCCAAGGGAACCTAGCGGGGGTTAACTCCTACGAGCAGTACTTC
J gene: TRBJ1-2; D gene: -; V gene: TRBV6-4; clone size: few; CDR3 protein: CASSYDSETPYGYTF; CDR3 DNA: TGTGCCAGCAGTTACGACAGCGAAACCCCCTATGGCTACACCTTC
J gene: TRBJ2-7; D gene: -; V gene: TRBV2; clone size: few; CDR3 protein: CASSELDSPYEQYF; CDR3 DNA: TGTGCCAGCAGTGAGCTCGACAGTCCCTACGAGCAGTACTTC
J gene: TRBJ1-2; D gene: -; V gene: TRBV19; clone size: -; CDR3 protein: CASSPVEGLVYGYTF; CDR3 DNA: TGTGCCAGTAGCCCTGTGGAGGGGCTGGTCTATGGCTACACCTTC
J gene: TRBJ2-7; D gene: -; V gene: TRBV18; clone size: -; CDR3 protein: CASSPRGRGGPEQYF; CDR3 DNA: TGTGCCAGCTCACCACGGGGGCGCGGGGGACCCGAGCAGTACTTC